This T cell receptor beta chain was recovered during a study of T cell changes during pregnancy in multiple sclerosis. V trimming: 0 bases; J trimming: 6 bases; junction bases outside the gene matches: 4. The CDR3 extends over 14 amino acids. Germline V gene lookup returns CDR1 SGDLS and CDR2 YYNGEE. Generated by immunoSEQ multiplex PCR, the TCRdb table keeps only in-frame clones and is missing some. The repertoire holds tens of thousands of clones, with 91% as singletons. V is TRBV9 and J is TRBJ2-7, with 9 bases fitting TRBD2. This receptor was obtained from a female donor in good health, enrolled as a control in a pregnancy study. Sequenced here: peripheral blood, sampled in the third trimester of pregnancy. DNA of the CDR3: TGTGCCAGCAGCGTAGCGGCGGGGGGGCTCGAGCAGTACTTC. Translated, it gives CASSVAAGGLEQYF.